This T cell receptor (beta chain) was sequenced in a study of graft-versus-host responses after intestinal transplantation. Whole-study context: Recipients had transplants, and these were multivisceral, liver-intestinal, or isolated intestinal. After anti-thymocyte globulin induction, recipients took tacrolimus and steroids for three to four years. General observations from the study: Present in recipient marrow, GvH clones included some that appeared first in ileum or blood.

Assay: immunoSEQ multiplex PCR; the TCRdb copy retains only in-frame clones and omits some. The table includes more than 20,000 clones, 80% to 90% detected once. The CDR3 loop spans 15 amino acids. Per germline, CDR1 ENHRY and CDR2 SYGVKD. V was shortened by 2 bases and J by 2 bases, with 12 bases between the two germline ends. As regards this clone: As yet, its antigen is unknown.

The chain combines TRBV10-3 with TRBJ1-2, with a weak D call TRBD1 (5 bases). The sequence came from a human patient who received an intestinal transplant, so some T cells may come from the graft donor. The sample in question was PBMCs, obtained 463 days after intestinal transplant. CDR3 sequence: CAISEARQRNYGYTF. Here the CDR3 DNA reads TGTGCCATCAGTGAGGCAAGACAGCGAAACTATGGCTACACCTTC.